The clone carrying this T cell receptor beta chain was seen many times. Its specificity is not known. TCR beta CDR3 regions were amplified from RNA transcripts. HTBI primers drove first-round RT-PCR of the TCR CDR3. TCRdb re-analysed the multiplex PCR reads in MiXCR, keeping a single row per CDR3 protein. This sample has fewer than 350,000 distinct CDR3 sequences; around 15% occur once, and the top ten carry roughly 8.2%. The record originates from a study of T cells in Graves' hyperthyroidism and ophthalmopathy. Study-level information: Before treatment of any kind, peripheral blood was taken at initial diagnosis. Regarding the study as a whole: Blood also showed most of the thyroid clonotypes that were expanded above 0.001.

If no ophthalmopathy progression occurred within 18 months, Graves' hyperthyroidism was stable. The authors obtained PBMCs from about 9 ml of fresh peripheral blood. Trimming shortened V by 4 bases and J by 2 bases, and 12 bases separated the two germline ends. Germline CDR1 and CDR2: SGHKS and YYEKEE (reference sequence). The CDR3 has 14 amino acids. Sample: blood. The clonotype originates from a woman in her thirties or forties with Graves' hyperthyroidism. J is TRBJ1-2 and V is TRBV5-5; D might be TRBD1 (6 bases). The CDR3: CASSAGDLNYGYTF. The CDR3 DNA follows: TGTGCCAGCAGCGCAGGGGACCTCAACTATGGCTACACCTTC.